This is a list of T cell receptor beta chains from one sample in a study of T cell responses to AZD1222 COVID-19 vaccine. The assay was immunoSEQ multiplex PCR, and TCRdb's table has in-frame clones only and misses some. Seen here are 140,000 to 150,000 clones, roughly 91% observed once, and the top ten hold approximately 2%. Sequenced here: peripheral blood, sampled on day 0 of AZD1222 vaccination. The source is an adult in good health. CDR3s include the opening cysteine and the closing phenylalanine or tryptophan. Each record gives: clone size, D gene, J gene, V gene, CDR3 DNA, CDR3 protein. A D gene is named only where the DNA matches it firmly. The listing skips clone size in some rows; elsewhere it reads once, few, many or a size class.

clone_size: -
d_call: TRBD2
j_call: TRBJ2-1
v_call: TRBV9
cdr3_nt: TGTGCCAGCAGCGTAGGGGGAGCGGGGGTGAATGAGCAGTTCTTC
cdr3_aa: CASSVGGAGVNEQFF

clone_size: -
d_call: -
j_call: TRBJ2-2
v_call: TRBV5-1
cdr3_nt: TGCGCCAGCAGCTTCGGGACTGCGAACACCGGGGAGCTGTTTTTT
cdr3_aa: CASSFGTANTGELFF

clone_size: -
d_call: TRBD2
j_call: TRBJ2-3
v_call: TRBV6-1
cdr3_nt: TGTGCCAGCAGTGACCCGGCGGGGGGGCAGGAAGATACGCAGTATTTT
cdr3_aa: CASSDPAGGQEDTQYF

clone_size: -
d_call: TRBD1
j_call: TRBJ1-3
v_call: TRBV7-9
cdr3_nt: TGTGCCAGCAGCTTACCGGGACAGGGGTCCTCTGGAAACACCATATATTTT
cdr3_aa: CASSLPGQGSSGNTIYF

clone_size: -
d_call: TRBD1
j_call: TRBJ1-2
v_call: TRBV18
cdr3_nt: TGTGCCAGCTCACCAGGGACAGGGGAAAATGGCTACACCTTC
cdr3_aa: CASSPGTGENGYTF

clone_size: -
d_call: -
j_call: TRBJ2-3
v_call: TRBV2
cdr3_nt: TGTGCCAGCAGTGAAGCGCGTGTAGGATCTAGCACAGATACGCAGTATTTT
cdr3_aa: CASSEARVGSSTDTQYF

clone_size: -
d_call: -
j_call: TRBJ1-1
v_call: TRBV18
cdr3_nt: TGTGCCAGCTCACCGTTACACTCCTTCACTGAAGCTTTCTTT
cdr3_aa: CASSPLHSFTEAFF

clone_size: -
d_call: -
j_call: TRBJ1-6
v_call: TRBV7-9
cdr3_nt: TGTGCCAGCAGCTTAGGTTATAATTCACCCCTCCACTTT
cdr3_aa: CASSLGYNSPLHF

clone_size: -
d_call: TRBD1
j_call: TRBJ2-2
v_call: TRBV2
cdr3_nt: TGTGCCAGCAGTGATCACAGGGGGCACGGGAGTAGGGAGCTGTTTTTT
cdr3_aa: CASSDHRGHGSRELFF

clone_size: -
d_call: TRBD1
j_call: TRBJ2-7
v_call: TRBV18
cdr3_nt: TGTGCCAGCTCACCCAGACAGGGGGCTTCCTACGAGCAGTACTTC
cdr3_aa: CASSPRQGASYEQYF

clone_size: -
d_call: -
j_call: TRBJ1-5
v_call: TRBV5-5
cdr3_nt: TGTGCCAGCAGCCCGGGGCAGGATCAGCCCCAGCATTTT
cdr3_aa: CASSPGQDQPQHF

clone_size: -
d_call: -
j_call: TRBJ2-3
v_call: TRBV15
cdr3_nt: TGTGCCACCAGCAGAGATAGTCTGAGCACAGATACGCAGTATTTT
cdr3_aa: CATSRDSLSTDTQYF

clone_size: -
d_call: TRBD1
j_call: TRBJ2-3
v_call: TRBV10-1
cdr3_nt: TGCGCCAGCAGCCGGGACAGTAGCACAGATACGCAGTATTTT
cdr3_aa: CASSRDSSTDTQYF

clone_size: -
d_call: -
j_call: TRBJ1-3
v_call: TRBV7-9
cdr3_nt: TGTGCCAGCAGCTTAGGGGTCGGGGCAGAATCCCGAAACACCATATATTTT
cdr3_aa: CASSLGVGAESRNTIYF

clone_size: -
d_call: -
j_call: TRBJ1-6
v_call: TRBV7-9
cdr3_nt: TGTGCCAGCAGACTTAGATCGGGGGATAATTCACCCCTCCACTTT
cdr3_aa: CASRLRSGDNSPLHF

clone_size: -
d_call: TRBD1
j_call: TRBJ1-1
v_call: TRBV19
cdr3_nt: TGTGCCAGTAGTAAGGGACAGGGGGAGACTGAAGCTTTCTTT
cdr3_aa: CASSKGQGETEAFF

clone_size: -
d_call: -
j_call: TRBJ2-7
v_call: TRBV7-2
cdr3_nt: TGTGCCAGCAGCCCCCTCAGCGGGACACCCTACGAGCAGTACTTC
cdr3_aa: CASSPLSGTPYEQYF

clone_size: -
d_call: -
j_call: TRBJ2-6
v_call: TRBV7-2
cdr3_nt: TGTGCCAGCAGCTTATCATCCTCTGGGGCCAACGTCCTGACTTTC
cdr3_aa: CASSLSSSGANVLTF

clone_size: -
d_call: -
j_call: TRBJ2-7
v_call: TRBV2
cdr3_nt: TGTGCCAGCAGAGAAACAGGGTACAATAACTACGAGCAGTACTTC
cdr3_aa: CASRETGYNNYEQYF

clone_size: -
d_call: TRBD1
j_call: TRBJ1-1
v_call: TRBV6-5
cdr3_nt: TGTGCCAGCAGTTACTTGACAGGGGGCTACACTGAAGCTTTCTTT
cdr3_aa: CASSYLTGGYTEAFF

clone_size: few
d_call: TRBD1
j_call: TRBJ1-5
v_call: TRBV7-2
cdr3_nt: TGTGCCAGCAGCCTCAAGACAGGGCCTGAACAGCCCCAGCATTTT
cdr3_aa: CASSLKTGPEQPQHF

clone_size: -
d_call: TRBD1
j_call: TRBJ1-1
v_call: TRBV18
cdr3_nt: TGTGCCAGCTCATTCCAGGGGGCGATGGGCACTGAAGCTTTCTTT
cdr3_aa: CASSFQGAMGTEAFF

clone_size: -
d_call: -
j_call: TRBJ2-3
v_call: TRBV30
cdr3_nt: TGTGCCTGGGGCGGAAGCACAGATACGCAGTATTTT
cdr3_aa: CAWGGSTDTQYF

clone_size: -
d_call: -
j_call: TRBJ1-5
v_call: TRBV2
cdr3_nt: TGTGCCAGCAAGGGCCCCAATCAGCCCCAGCATTTT
cdr3_aa: CASKGPNQPQHF